Listed here are 8 T cell receptor beta chains from one sample, sequenced in a study of naive and memory T cell subsets. The beta constant-region primer was an equimolar mix of two oligonucleotides covering TRBC1 and TRBC2. Nested alpha and beta constant-region primers with the SP2 primer drove four PCR rounds on ligated cDNA. One entry per CDR3 protein results from TCRdb running MiXCR on the UMI-ligation and nested PCR reads. The top ten hold about 21% of the sample, which has around 18,000 distinct CDR3 sequences, roughly 9% seen once. Sequenced: central memory CD8+ T cells from blood. All receptors come from a human donor in good health.

This clonotype was detected only a few times. The chain is built from TRBV19 and TRBJ2-3, with 7 bases fitting TRBD2. Per the germline V gene, CDR1 is LNHDA and CDR2 is SQIVND (reference sequence). This CDR3 has 14 amino acids. V lost 3 bases and J lost 6; bases outside the gene matches: 6. The CDR3 reads CASSMSSGRDTQYF. The CDR3 DNA reads TGTGCCAGTAGTATGTCTAGCGGACGGGATACGCAGTATTTT.

V and J are TRBV5-6 and TRBJ2-7; perhaps TRBD1 as D (6 bases). The V gene's germline CDR1 is SGHDT and CDR2 YYEEEE. The V gene lost 2 bases and the J gene lost 2 bases, with 11 bases spanning the gap. The CDR3 has 14 residues. Here the CDR3 DNA reads TGTGCCAGCAGCTTCACGGACAGTACCTACGAGCAGTACTTC. Its protein product is CASSFTDSTYEQYF.

The rearrangement joins TRBV6-6 to TRBJ2-7, with D perhaps assigned TRBD1 or TRBD2 (5 bases each). Germline assignment: CDR1 MNHNY and CDR2 SVGAGI (reference sequence). V gave up 2 bases and J gave up 6 bases, with 8 bases separating them. The CDR3 is made up of 12 amino acids. CDR3 in DNA: TGTGCCAGCAGTTACCCGGGGCGCGAGCAGTACTTC. Amino acids: CASSYPGREQYF.

This clonotype has a handful of counts. This chain connects TRBV11-2 to TRBJ2-2; D is possibly TRBD2 (5 bases). CDR3 size: 12 residues. Germline loops: CDR1 SGHAT, CDR2 FQNNGV. V was shortened by 4 bases and J by 7 bases, with 7 bases between the two germline ends. The CDR3 sequence is CASSCSVGELFF. CDR3 sequence (DNA): TGTGCCAGCAGCTGTAGCGTCGGGGAGCTGTTTTTT.

This clonotype occurred many times. J is TRBJ2-2 and V is TRBV2, with 8 bases lining up with TRBD2. The CDR3 runs to 17 residues. V lost 9 bases to trimming and J lost 0 bases; unmatched junction nucleotides: 12. Germline-derived CDR1 and CDR2 are SNHLY and FYNNEI. CDR3: CASLLAAESTNTGELFF. CDR3 in DNA: TGTGCCAGTCTACTAGCGGCTGAATCTACGAACACCGGGGAGCTGTTTTTT.

The sample holds many counts of this clonotype. V gene TRBV2 combines with J gene TRBJ2-2; D remains unclear. Germline V gene sequence: CDR1 SNHLY, CDR2 FYNNEI. The germline V and J ends were trimmed by 8 bases and 3 bases, with 4 bases remaining between them. The length of the CDR3 is 11 residues. Written as DNA, the CDR3 is TGTGCCAGCGATCACACCGGGGAGCTGTTTTTT. Its translation is CASDHTGELFF. Complete variable domain (other parts from reference TRBV2 and TRBJ2-2): EPEVTQTPSHQVTQMGQEVILRCVPISNHLYFYWYRQILGQKVEFLVSFYNNEISEKSEIFDDQFSVERPDGSNFTLKIRSTKLEDSAMYFCASDHTGELFFGEGSRLTVL.

This clonotype qualifies as large. The chain combines TRBV20-1 with TRBJ2-1; the D gene is possibly TRBD1 (6 bases). Between the trimmed V and J ends, which lost 1 base and 4 bases, there was a span of 11 bases. The germline V gene has CDR1 DFQATT and CDR2 SNEGSKA (reference sequence). The CDR3 sequence is 14 residues long. The CDR3 sequence is CSARGTASYNEQFF. DNA of the CDR3: TGCAGTGCTAGAGGGACAGCCAGTTACAATGAGCAGTTCTTC.

A few counts support this clonotype. The chain uses TRBV4-1 and TRBJ2-3, with unresolved D. The length of the CDR3 is 15 residues. CDR1 MGHRA and CDR2 YSYEKL come from the germline V gene. Trimming cost V 2 bases and J 6 bases, with 15 bases left between them. The CDR3 region is CASSQSGVWADTQYF. In nucleotides, the CDR3 is TGCGCCAGCAGCCAATCCGGAGTTTGGGCGGATACGCAGTATTTT.